This note documents a single TCR beta chain sequence. The data were obtained in a study of T-cell memory formation after mild COVID-19. TCRdb recomputed calls from the 5' RACE reads with MiXCR, one row per CDR3 protein. There are just over 400,000 distinct CDR3 sequences in the sample; more than 20% occur only once, and around 12% lies in the top ten. The sample taken for sequencing was PBMCs or a T cell subset sorted from them (not recorded which). The receptor's source is an adult woman who had mild COVID-19 (a few samples of this study predate the infection). Cell type and time point are not known.

For the CDR3, the DNA is TGTGCCACCAGTGATTTTCGGCTCTTAAACGAGCAGTTCTTC. Its protein is CATSDFRLLNEQFF. The J gene is TRBJ2-1, the V gene TRBV24-1; D not resolved. Looked up from germline, CDR1 is KGHDR and CDR2 is SFDVKD. Between the trimmed V and J ends, which lost 1 base and 10 bases, there was a span of 13 bases. This CDR3 contains 14 residues.